This paragraph covers one TCR beta chain sequence. Together with thyroid ultrasound, orbital computed tomography, serum thyroxine and TRAb, clinical symptoms were used for diagnoses. PBMCs were collected from an approximately 9.2 ml volume of fresh peripheral blood. The data were obtained in a study of T cells in Graves' hyperthyroidism and ophthalmopathy. Study-wide background: At initial diagnosis, before any treatment had begun, peripheral blood was obtained.

Germline CDR1 reads GTSNPN; CDR2 reads SVGIG (reference sequence). CDR3 length: 14 residues. J was trimmed by 4 bases and V by 3 bases; bases with no gene match: 1. TCR beta CDR3 regions were amplified from RNA transcripts. An initial round of RT-PCR targeting the TCR CDR3 relied on the HTBI primer set. TCRdb processed the multiplex PCR reads anew with MiXCR; each CDR3 protein has one entry. The sample lists approximately 560,000 distinct CDR3 sequences; roughly 14% were seen once. Sample: blood. This TCR derives from a woman aged 30 to 39 with Graves' hyperthyroidism. The chain employs TRBV30 and TRBJ2-1, with 12 bases identical to TRBD2. The CDR3 here is CAWRGLAGYNEQFF. CDR3 DNA sequence: TGTGCCTGGAGAGGACTAGCGGGATACAATGAGCAGTTCTTC. The full variable domain, in which reference TRBV30 and TRBJ2-1 provide the parts outside the CDR3, is SQTIHQWPATLVQPVGSPLSLECTVEGTSNPNLYWYRQAAGRGLQLLFYSVGIGQISSEVPQNLSASRPQDRQFILSSKKLLLSDSGFYLCAWRGLAGYNEQFFGPGTRLTVL.